This TCR beta chain was recorded in a study of cytomegalovirus exposure and HLA in healthy donors. Study conclusions and caveats: An analysis done earlier found most TCR beta V segments productive about 87% or about 30% of the time. It was about 180 TCR beta chains that were listed as cytomegalovirus-associated. Most TCR sequences were uncommon, yet certain public TCRs appeared in many donors.

The CDR3 length is 15 residues. The ends were cut back, 2 bases at V and 2 bases at J, with 13 bases in the middle. Germline V CDR1 and CDR2: MGHRA, YSYEKL. The study ran its PCR with 60 Vbeta and 13 Jbeta primers. Profiled with immunoSEQ multiplex PCR; TCRdb holds only in-frame clones, not every one. The sample gives 150,000 to 200,000 clones, less than 80% of which show up once; approximately 4% is in the top ten. Concerning this clone itself: The target antigen is unknown.

Material for sequencing was PBMCs. The chain has TRBV4-1 and TRBJ2-7, with a weak D call TRBD2 (6 bases). The origin of this receptor is a woman aged 30 to 39 in good health and CMV-seropositive. This chain's CDR3 is CASSQPRERTYEQYF. Written as DNA, the CDR3 is TGCGCCAGCAGCCAACCCCGGGAGCGGACCTACGAGCAGTACTTC.